This note documents a single TCR beta chain sequence. Its antigen is not known. The PCR made use of 60 Vbeta and 13 Jbeta primers. Authors' processing steps: Later, an analysis found about 83 million unique TCR beta chains, and 9.5 million to 11 million of these were shared. Profiled with immunoSEQ multiplex PCR; TCRdb holds only in-frame clones, not every one. The DNA was the basis for D and trimming; V, J and clone size are from that table. Of some 200,000 clones in the sample, roughly 84% were seen once. These data belong to a study of cytomegalovirus exposure and HLA in healthy donors. Study-wide findings and caveats: The authors assumed roughly uniform sequencing depth across donors for presence/absence analyses. There were 150 or so TCR beta chains listed as cytomegalovirus-associated.

Germline V gene sequence: CDR1 SQVTM, CDR2 ANQGSEA. The CDR3 totals 13 residues. Trimming pared 6 bases from V and 2 bases from J, leaving 13 bases between. Sample: PBMCs. J is TRBJ1-1 and V is TRBV29-1; D possibly corresponds to TRBD1 (6 bases). This TCR derives from a girl between 5 and 17 years old in good health and CMV-seronegative. As DNA, the CDR3 is TGCAGCGTGGCCTGGGGGGGCAACACTGAAGCTTTCTTT. This codes for CSVAWGGNTEAFF.